This T cell receptor beta chain is from a study of blood T cell repertoires in COVID-19 (dated by TCRdb to 2018 to 2020). Looking at the study overall: Samples from collaborators originated in the United States, Italy and Spain and spanned both the acute and convalescent phases of COVID-19. The prospective study material was composed of cDNA or gDNA derived from T cells, B-cell-depleted T cells, or PBMCs. The dataset comprised deeply sampled blood TCRbeta repertoires from subjects exposed to, actively infected with, or recovered from COVID-19. The repertoires were made available in a free public database intended to serve as a resource for research on the immune response to SARS-CoV-2. Samples came from the ongoing ImmuneRACE study (first 160 participants) plus 1,254 subjects from 6 global collaborators. Nearly every sample came with metadata listing a de-identified subject ID, COVID-19 status, age in years and sex. HLA class I and class II types, where available, came from metadata supplied by the sample provider rather than from assay-based typing. Broad study findings and their caveats: The amount of clinical and demographic metadata varied by source and participant and was provided uncurated.

There are 13 amino acids in the CDR3, from cysteine to phenylalanine inclusive. The DNA shown is the 39-base CDR3, in frame from base 1. CDR1 is given as MNHEY and CDR2 as SVGEGT, both from the germline V gene. V loses 5 bases of germline sequence and J loses 7 bases, and the interval between the two ends is 14 bases. A remark on this clone: It has no known antigen specificity. Base qualities are not provided; no much larger clone lies one nucleotide away.

A second Seattle source provided samples from volunteer blood donors who had recovered from COVID-19. Whole blood was collected in K2EDTA tubes by collaborating institutions according to the institutions' own protocols. For TCRbeta analysis, collaborator samples were shipped as frozen whole blood, as isolated PBMCs, or as DNA extracted from either sample type. TCRbeta CDR3 regions were amplified from genomic DNA by means of the immunoSEQ Assay, a bias-controlled multiplex PCR. Under the source paper's analysis protocol: The number of nucleated cells in each sample was estimated by amplification of reference gene primers within the assay. To quantify the absolute abundance of each unique TCRbeta CDR3 rearrangement, sequence reads were collapsed and filtered. For each sample, productive Simpson clonality was calculated as the square root of Simpson's diversity index across productive rearrangements. The table comes from immuneACCESS by way of TCRdb, which keeps in-frame sequences with V and J called. Part of the clones is missing from these tables; in studies checked, under half for an unresolved V gene and the rest for unknown reasons. That table supplies the V and J calls and clone size; D and trimming were determined from the DNA. The sample table records some 320,000 clones; about 90% of these occur just once. The ten largest account for about 7.8% of the sample.

The V and J segments used are TRBV6-2 or TRBV6-3 and TRBJ1-2; a confident D gene designation cannot be given. The sample was peripheral blood. This clonotype originated in a woman aged 45 to 65 who had recovered from COVID-19. The CDR3 sequence is CASSQRRRVGYTF. The sequenced DNA: TGTGCCAGCAGTCAAAGACGGCGGGTTGGCTACACCTTC.